Each of the 29 T cell receptor beta chains below was sequenced from the same sample in a study of graft-versus-host responses after intestinal transplantation. The antigens these receptors bind are not known. Here immunoSEQ multiplex PCR was the method, and the copy in TCRdb shows in-frame clones only, minus some. Counted here are some 81,000 clones, about 89% occurring once; the ten biggest clones make up less than 0.4%. Material: unstimulated CD4+ T cells sorted from spleen or lymph node cells, obtained before intestinal transplant. These receptors came from a human donor who received an intestinal transplant.

In its sample, this clone was seen once. The chain is built from TRBV7-2 and TRBJ2-3, with 9 nucleotides matching TRBD2. This CDR3 contains 17 residues. The V gene's germline CDR1 is SGHTA and CDR2 FQGNSA. The V and J ends lost 1 base and 5 bases, in that order; junction bases with no gene match: 10. CDR3: CASSLGWAGGVEDTQYF. The CDR3 DNA follows: TGTGCCAGCAGCTTAGGTTGGGCGGGAGGGGTTGAAGATACGCAGTATTTT. Combining the CDR3 with reference TRBV7-2 and TRBJ2-3 gives the whole variable domain GAGVSQSPSNKVTEKGKDVELRCDPISGHTALYWYRQSLGQGLEFLIYFQGNSAPDKSGLPSDRFSAERTGGSVSTLTIQRTQQEDSAVYLCASSLGWAGGVEDTQYFGPGTRLTVL.

This sequence joins TRBV11-3 and TRBJ2-3; D call uncertain. Germline V gives CDR1 SGHNT, CDR2 YENEEA. The CDR3 has 12 amino acids. The germline V and J ends were trimmed by 3 bases and 4 bases, with 5 bases remaining between them. The CDR3 DNA is TGTGCCAGCAGCTTGGGCCCAGATACGCAGTATTTT. Protein: CASSLGPDTQYF.

The chain uses TRBV20-1 and TRBJ2-7; D gene unclear. Trimming left V 7 bases short and J 2 bases short, with 9 bases between. Germline V gives CDR1 DFQATT, CDR2 SNEGSKA (reference sequence). The CDR3 runs to 11 residues. The DNA of the CDR3 is TGCAGTGGGGCTCAGCCCTACGAGCAGTACTTC. As protein: CSGAQPYEQYF.

This clone was recorded a few times. The rearrangement uses TRBV18 and TRBJ2-7; D is perhaps TRBD2 (5 bases). The CDR3 is 17 amino acids. Trimming took 5 bases from V and 4 from J, leaving 24 bases between them. Germline CDR1 is KGHSH and CDR2 is LQKENI. The CDR3 loop reads CASSGTGIGVVPYEQYF. The CDR3 DNA sequence: TGTGCCAGCTCAGGCACGGGAATCGGGGTGGTGCCGTACGAGCAGTACTTC.

The V gene is TRBV10-3, the J gene TRBJ2-1, with a possible D match to TRBD1 (6 bases). Deletions cut 5 bases from V and 2 bases from J, with 13 bases between. Germline values: CDR1 ENHRY, CDR2 SYGVKD. The CDR3 loop spans 15 amino acids. CDR3: CAISYSQGTYNEQFF. In nucleotides, the CDR3 is TGTGCCATCAGTTATTCGCAGGGGACCTACAATGAGCAGTTCTTC.

The chain employs TRBV19 and TRBJ1-4, with D maybe TRBD1 (5 bases). With 7 bases removed from V and 3 bases from J, the gap between germline ends came to 15 bases. This CDR3 is 15 amino acids long. Germline assignment: CDR1 LNHDA and CDR2 SQIVND (reference sequence). CDR3 in amino acids: CASTPPGYPNEKLFF. In DNA, the CDR3 is TGTGCCAGTACCCCCCCAGGGTACCCTAATGAAAAACTGTTTTTT.

This sequence joins TRBV4-2 and TRBJ2-2, with 7 positions matching TRBD2. CDR3 size: 18 residues. Germline lookup yields CDR1 LGHNA and CDR2 YNFKEQ. V lost 0 bases, J lost 6 bases, and 13 bases stayed unmatched. The CDR3 spells CASSQDREAGDPSGELFF. The CDR3 coding sequence is TGTGCCAGCAGCCAAGATCGGGAGGCGGGAGATCCCTCCGGGGAGCTGTTTTTT.

The chain couples TRBV6-4 to TRBJ1-1; maybe TRBD1 (5 bases). Trimming removed 7 bases at V and 0 bases at J, with 15 bases between. Per germline, CDR1 MRHNA and CDR2 SNTAGT. This CDR3 region has 15 residues. The chain's CDR3 is CASKEGRRVNTEAFF. CDR3 nucleotides: TGTGCCAGCAAGGAGGGGCGCAGGGTGAACACTGAAGCTTTCTTT.

The gene calls are TRBV30 and TRBJ2-7; D is undetermined. Germline assignment: CDR1 GTSNPN and CDR2 SVGIG (reference sequence). This CDR3 contains 16 residues. With 2 bases removed from V and 2 bases from J, the gap between germline ends came to 19 bases. CDR3 coding DNA: TGTGCCTGGAGTTCCGTGCTCCAACTTACCCCCTACGAGCAGTACTTC. Its translation is CAWSSVLQLTPYEQYF.

V usage is TRBV5-1 and J usage is TRBJ1-1; 7 bases are shared with TRBD1. The CDR3 has 13 amino acids. The trim removed 0 bases at V and 10 bases at J, leaving 6 bases unmatched. In germline, CDR1 is SGHRS, CDR2 YFSETQ. CDR3 region: CASSLEGAQGAFF. The CDR3 region has the DNA TGCGCCAGCAGCTTGGAGGGGGCTCAGGGAGCTTTCTTT.

This clone showed up just once. V usage is TRBV11-2 and J usage is TRBJ1-5; D may be TRBD1 (6 bases). The CDR3 extends over 16 amino acids. Trimming stripped 5 bases from V and 0 bases from J, with 14 bases between. Germline V gives CDR1 SGHAT, CDR2 FQNNGV. CDR3 bases: TGTGCCAGCAGCCCCGGGACACAGGGTAGCAATCAGCCCCAGCATTTT. This codes for CASSPGTQGSNQPQHF.

V usage is TRBV19 and J usage is TRBJ1-4, with 10 bases that match TRBD1. Trimming took 5 bases from V and 8 from J; bases not matched to a gene: 8. This CDR3 is built from 15 residues. Germline V gene data show CDR1 as LNHDA and CDR2 as SQIVND (reference sequence). The CDR3 here is CASSVRQGAGEKLFF. CDR3 DNA: TGTGCCAGTAGTGTCCGACAGGGGGCAGGCGAAAAACTGTTTTTT.

This clone was counted once. The chain has TRBV5-6 and TRBJ1-1; TRBD1 agrees at 7 bases. CDR1 SGHDT and CDR2 YYEEEE come from the germline V gene. The CDR3 is 14 residues long. V dropped 4 bases and J dropped 4; count of bases not matched to a gene: 7. The CDR3 loop reads CASSRDSRITEAFF. CDR3 DNA: TGTGCCAGCAGCCGGGACAGCCGTATCACTGAAGCTTTCTTT. Drawing the rest from reference TRBV5-6 and TRBJ1-1, the complete variable domain is DAGVTQSPTHLIKTRGQQVTLRCSPKSGHDTVSWYQQALGQGPQFIFQYYEEEERQRGNFPDRFSGHQFPNYSSELNVNALLLGDSALYLCASSRDSRITEAFFGQGTRLTVV.

The chain is built from TRBV5-5 and TRBJ2-1, with D maybe TRBD2 (6 bases). V gave up 4 bases and J gave up 1 base, with 12 bases separating them. Germline V gene sequence: CDR1 SGHKS, CDR2 YYEKEE (reference sequence). The CDR3 runs to 15 residues. The CDR3 loop reads CASSPGSASYNEQFF. The DNA for the CDR3 is TGTGCCAGCAGCCCCGGGAGTGCTTCCTACAATGAGCAGTTCTTC. Combining the CDR3 with reference TRBV5-5 and TRBJ2-1 gives the whole variable domain DAGVTQSPTHLIKTRGQQVTLRCSPISGHKSVSWYQQVLGQGPQFIFQYYEKEERGRGNFPDRFSARQFPNYSSELNVNALLLGDSALYLCASSPGSASYNEQFFGPGTRLTVL.

The V and J genes are TRBV2 and TRBJ2-2, with 7 nucleotides matching TRBD1. The CDR3 is 14 amino acids. The germline V gene encodes CDR1 SNHLY and CDR2 FYNNEI. Germline trimming cut 4 bases from V and 6 bases from J; bases unmatched to any gene: 5. Here the CDR3 reads CASSGQGRAGELFF. CDR3 nucleotide sequence: TGTGCCAGCAGTGGACAGGGAAGGGCCGGGGAGCTGTTTTTT. The full variable domain, with the rest looked up from reference TRBV2 and TRBJ2-2, is EPEVTQTPSHQVTQMGQEVILRCVPISNHLYFYWYRQILGQKVEFLVSFYNNEISEKSEIFDDQFSVERPDGSNFTLKIRSTKLEDSAMYFCASSGQGRAGELFFGEGSRLTVL.

The chain recombines TRBV6-6 with TRBJ1-1, with a weak D call TRBD1 (5 bases). V was pared by 8 bases and J by 0 bases, with 10 bases between. Germline CDR1 reads MNHNY; CDR2 reads SVGAGI (reference sequence). The CDR3 runs to 13 residues. In DNA form, the CDR3 reads TGTGCCAGCGCCCGGGGGGTGAACACTGAAGCTTTCTTT. Encoded protein: CASARGVNTEAFF.

The rearrangement links TRBV30 to TRBJ1-2; D remains unclear. Germline loops: CDR1 GTSNPN, CDR2 SVGIG (reference sequence). This CDR3 has 11 amino acids. With 3 bases removed from V and 6 bases from J, the gap between germline ends came to 8 bases. The CDR3 DNA sequence: TGTGCCTGGAGCCCTCTTAATGGCTACACCTTC. Translated: CAWSPLNGYTF.

The chain employs TRBV7-2 and TRBJ1-2; D possibly corresponds to TRBD1 (5 bases). The V gene lost 5 bases and the J gene lost 0 bases, with 10 bases spanning the gap. Germline CDR1 reads SGHTA; CDR2 reads FQGNSA. The CDR3 loop spans 14 amino acids. The CDR3 is CASSHGGSNYGYTF. DNA for the CDR3: TGTGCCAGCAGCCACGGGGGATCTAACTATGGCTACACCTTC.

This clone has just one count. This chain connects TRBV5-1 to TRBJ2-1; 9 bases are a match to TRBD2. V was pared by 0 bases and J by 8 bases, with 9 bases of the junction left unmatched. Germline V gives CDR1 SGHRS, CDR2 YFSETQ. This CDR3 comprises 16 residues. The CDR3 reads CASSLDNSGGWDEQFF. In DNA, the CDR3 is TGCGCCAGCAGCTTGGACAATAGCGGGGGATGGGATGAGCAGTTCTTC. Based on the CDR3 plus reference TRBV5-1 and TRBJ2-1, the full variable domain is KAGVTQTPRYLIKTRGQQVTLSCSPISGHRSVSWYQQTPGQGLQFLFEYFSETQRNKGNFPGRFSGRQFSNSRSEMNVSTLELGDSALYLCASSLDNSGGWDEQFFGPGTRLTVL.

The rearrangement links TRBV5-1 to TRBJ1-1; 8 positions match TRBD1. Germline V gives CDR1 SGHRS, CDR2 YFSETQ. The CDR3 runs to 15 residues. The V segment lost 1 base and the J segment 5 bases; nucleotides outside the gene matches: 7. In DNA form, the CDR3 reads TGCGCCAGCAGCTTGACAGGGGGTCCAAAGACTGAAGCTTTCTTT. The encoded protein is CASSLTGGPKTEAFF.

This clone came up a few times. The rearrangement links TRBV5-1 to TRBJ1-6, with D maybe TRBD1 (5 bases). V lost 0 bases and J 10 bases, leaving 14 bases between the germline ends. The CDR3 consists of 15 residues. The germline gives CDR1 SGHRS, CDR2 YFSETQ. Here the CDR3 reads CASSLVGPGDSPLHF. In DNA, the CDR3 is TGCGCCAGCAGCTTGGTGGGGCCAGGTGACTCACCCCTCCACTTT.

The chain has TRBV19 and TRBJ2-7; 7 nucleotides agree with TRBD2. CDR3 length: 14 amino acids. Losses at the gene ends were 5 bases for V and 4 bases for J; bases not matched to a gene: 8. Germline V CDR1 and CDR2: LNHDA, SQIVND (reference sequence). The CDR3 is CASSPASGSYEQYF. CDR3 coding DNA: TGTGCCAGTAGTCCGGCTAGCGGATCTTACGAGCAGTACTTC.

This clone was seen once. An end of the junction differs from the germline gene, which may be a read error. The chain combines TRBV27 with TRBJ1-5, with no clear D. CDR1 MNHEY and CDR2 SMNVEV come from the germline V gene (reference sequence). The length of the CDR3 is 17 residues. This CDR3 is CASSLSGEALQHQPQHF. In DNA form, the CDR3 reads TGTGCCAGCAGTCTATCAGGTGAGGCACTCCAGCATCAGCCCCAGCATTTT.

CDR3 DNA sequence: TGTGCCAGAAACGAGGGACAGACCCGGGGGGAGCAGTTCTTC. It encodes CARNEGQTRGEQFF. The J gene is TRBJ2-1, the V gene TRBV6-1; TRBD1 is a possible D gene (7 bases). The germline V gene has CDR1 MNHNS and CDR2 SASEGT. The V and J ends lost 9 bases and 10 bases respectively, with 22 bases between them. The CDR3 has 14 amino acids.

The chain carries TRBV27 and TRBJ2-7; tentatively, D is TRBD1 (6 bases). Germline assignment: CDR1 MNHEY and CDR2 SMNVEV (reference sequence). The V gene lost 2 bases and the J gene lost 0 bases, with 11 bases spanning the gap. The CDR3 consists of 15 residues. The CDR3: CASSLIGTISYEQYF. CDR3 DNA: TGTGCCAGCAGTTTAATCGGGACAATCTCCTACGAGCAGTACTTC.

This chain joins TRBV5-1 and TRBJ1-4, with 10 bases lining up with TRBD1. CDR1 is SGHRS and CDR2 is YFSETQ in the germline V gene. V lost 4 bases, J lost 3 bases, and 9 bases stayed unmatched. The CDR3 length is 17 residues. This CDR3 reads CASSPGQGRGSNEKLFF. The DNA for the CDR3 is TGCGCCAGCAGCCCGGGACAGGGGAGGGGATCTAATGAAAAACTGTTTTTT.

This chain links TRBV7-3 with TRBJ2-3; TRBD2 matches at 13 bases. With V trimmed by 0 bases and J by 4 bases, 1 base remained unmatched. Germline assignment: CDR1 SGHTA and CDR2 FQGTGA. CDR3 length: 16 residues. CDR3 protein: CASSLTGTSGADTQYF. The CDR3 DNA sequence: TGTGCCAGCAGCTTAACCGGGACTAGCGGGGCAGATACGCAGTATTTT.

This rearrangement joins TRBV7-2 to TRBJ2-2; tentatively, D is TRBD1 (7 bases). Between the trimmed V and J ends, which lost 1 base and 6 bases, there was a span of 12 bases. Looked up from germline, CDR1 is SGHTA and CDR2 is FQGNSA. The CDR3 loop spans 15 amino acids. The CDR3 DNA reads TGTGCCAGCAGCTTAGAGTCAGGGGGGCCCGGGGAGCTGTTTTTT. It codes for CASSLESGGPGELFF.

V usage is TRBV30 and J usage is TRBJ2-7, with D possibly being TRBD1 (5 bases). The germline V gene has CDR1 GTSNPN and CDR2 SVGIG (reference sequence). V lost 0 bases and J lost 8, with 11 bases in between. The CDR3 loop spans 12 amino acids. CDR3 sequence (DNA): TGTGCCTGGAGTGTACAGGAACTCAAGCAGTACTTC. The encoded protein is CAWSVQELKQYF. The full variable domain, with the rest looked up from reference TRBV30 and TRBJ2-7, is SQTIHQWPATLVQPVGSPLSLECTVEGTSNPNLYWYRQAAGRGLQLLFYSVGIGQISSEVPQNLSASRPQDRQFILSSKKLLLSDSGFYLCAWSVQELKQYFGPGTRLTVT.